The 22 T cell receptor beta chains in this list originate from one sample, sequenced in a study of T-cell memory formation after mild COVID-19 (dated by TCRdb to the early 2020s). Receptor amplification or capture employed 5' RACE. Sequencing used an Illumina NovaSeq 6000. Through fastp at Q25 and MiXCR, TCRdb rebuilt clones from the public reads, retaining in-frame beta chains. Rows with a matching CDR3 protein are joined into one entry that keeps the most common DNA and genes. For this sample there are roughly 50,000 distinct CDR3 sequences; more than 8% appear just once. The top ten hold about 1.2% of the sample. Sequencing was carried out using PBMCs or a T cell subset sorted from them (not recorded which). The source is a man aged 18-30 years who had mild COVID-19 (a few samples of this study predate the infection). The sample titles of this study are shuffled in the database, so cell type and time point are left out; the donor was told from shared clones.

This clonotype was observed many times. The rearrangement uses TRBV5-1 and TRBJ2-3; TRBD1 aligns across 8 bases. This CDR3 contains 15 residues. The trim removed 4 bases at V and 3 bases at J, leaving 7 bases unmatched. Germline V gene data show CDR1 as SGHRS and CDR2 as YFSETQ. CDR3 amino acids: CASSESGQGTDTQYF. The DNA of the CDR3 is TGCGCCAGCAGCGAGAGCGGACAGGGAACAGATACGCAGTATTTT. The full variable domain, its missing parts supplied by reference TRBV5-1 and TRBJ2-3, is KAGVTQTPRYLIKTRGQQVTLSCSPISGHRSVSWYQQTPGQGLQFLFEYFSETQRNKGNFPGRFSGRQFSNSRSEMNVSTLELGDSALYLCASSESGQGTDTQYFGPGTRLTVL.

The chain employs TRBV20-1 and TRBJ2-2; D perhaps matches TRBD1 (6 bases). CDR3 length: 15 amino acids. Between the trimmed V and J ends, which lost 1 base and 1 base, there was a span of 10 bases. Germline CDR1 and CDR2: DFQATT and SNEGSKA (reference sequence). The CDR3 sequence is CSARAGQRNTGELFF. DNA of the CDR3: TGCAGTGCTAGAGCGGGACAAAGGAACACCGGGGAGCTGTTTTTT.

This clonotype was seen many times. The chain recombines TRBV7-2 with TRBJ2-3; possibly TRBD1 or TRBD2 for D (6 bases each). With 5 bases removed from V and 4 bases from J, the gap between germline ends came to 16 bases. Germline-derived CDR1 and CDR2 are SGHTA and FQGNSA. The CDR3 sequence is 15 residues long. For the CDR3, the DNA is TGTGCCAGCAGCCCTATGAGGGGGGCCCCAGATACGCAGTATTTT. It specifies CASSPMRGAPDTQYF.

About this clonotype: A read error is possible here, since a much larger clone lies one base away. The gene calls are TRBV7-2 and TRBJ2-2; 7 bases fit TRBD2. The germline gives CDR1 SGHTA, CDR2 FQGNSA. CDR3 length: 15 residues. CDR3 sequence: CASSFGLGEAGKLFF. DNA of the CDR3: TGTGCCAGCAGCTTCGGACTAGGGGAGGCCGGGAAGCTGTTTTTT. The full variable domain, rest sourced from reference TRBV7-2 and TRBJ2-2, is GAGVSQSPSNKVTEKGKDVELRCDPISGHTALYWYRQSLGQGLEFLIYFQGNSAPDKSGLPSDRFSAERTGGSVSTLTIQRTQQEDSAVYLCASSFGLGEAGKLFFGEGSRLTVL.

This clonotype came up many times. The chain couples TRBV18 to TRBJ1-3; weak D call: TRBD1 (6 bases). V lost 3 bases to trimming and J lost 0 bases, with 9 bases between them. The CDR3 is made up of 15 amino acids. Germline values: CDR1 KGHSH, CDR2 LQKENI. CDR3 sequence (DNA): TGTGCCAGCTCACCTGAACAGGGCTCTGGAAACACCATATATTTT. This encodes CASSPEQGSGNTIYF.

This clonotype has more than one count but fewer than ten. The chain couples TRBV7-9 to TRBJ2-7; D is unresolved. Between the trimmed V and J ends, which lost 1 base and 2 bases, there was a span of 9 bases. In germline, CDR1 is SEHNR, CDR2 FQNEAQ (reference sequence). This CDR3 spans 14 amino acids. CDR3 protein: CASSLDSWPYEQYV. CDR3 nucleotides: TGTGCCAGCAGCTTAGATAGTTGGCCCTACGAGCAGTACGTC.

The rearrangement links TRBV3-1 to TRBJ2-3; no firm D call. This CDR3 has 12 residues. CDR1 and CDR2 from the germline V gene are LGHDT and YNNKEL (reference sequence). V lost 3 bases and J 5 bases, leaving 6 bases between the germline ends. This chain's CDR3 is CASSHSRDTQYF. The CDR3 DNA reads as TGTGCCAGCAGCCATTCACGAGATACGCAGTATTTT.

The V and J genes are TRBV4-2 and TRBJ1-2; a possible D gene is TRBD1 (5 bases). The CDR3 covers 17 residues. The V end lost 1 base, the J end lost 7 bases, and 22 bases lay between the germline ends. The germline CDR1 and CDR2 sequences are LGHNA and YNFKEQ. CDR3: CASSQGGPRSGTPGYTF. For the CDR3, the DNA is TGTGCCAGCAGCCAAGGGGGACCGCGGAGCGGGACCCCTGGCTACACCTTC.

The genes are TRBV7-3 and TRBJ2-5; 14 nucleotides agree with TRBD2. CDR3 length: 15 residues. V trimming: 5 bases; J trimming: 5 bases; junction bases outside the gene matches: 4. Per germline, CDR1 SGHTA and CDR2 FQGTGA. As DNA, the CDR3 is TGTGCCAGCAGCCGGGGACTAGCGGGGGAGGAGACCCAGTACTTC. It encodes CASSRGLAGEETQYF.

This clonotype was detected a few times. The V gene is TRBV6-5, the J gene TRBJ1-4, with D maybe TRBD1 (6 bases). Germline CDR1 MNHEY, CDR2 SVGAGI. The V end was cut by 6 bases, the J end by 7 bases, with 15 bases between. CDR3 size: 14 residues. CDR3 region: CASSRPGQTEKLFF. The DNA of the CDR3 is TGTGCCAGCAGCCGACCCGGACAGACTGAAAAACTGTTTTTT.

This clonotype was seen a handful of times. The CDR3 coding sequence is TGTGCCAGCAGCCCGGGACAGCAAAACTATGGCTACACCTTC. It encodes CASSPGQQNYGYTF. V is TRBV7-3 and J is TRBJ1-2, with 7 bases aligning to TRBD1. CDR3 length: 14 residues. Germline V lookup: CDR1 SGHTA, CDR2 FQGTGA. V gave up 5 bases and J gave up 2 bases; unmatched junction bases: 5.

V is TRBV2 and J is TRBJ2-1; D is tentatively TRBD1 or TRBD2 (5 bases each). The CDR3 is 13 amino acids. The V end was cut by 8 bases, the J end by 5 bases, with 13 bases between. Germline V lookup: CDR1 SNHLY, CDR2 FYNNEI. The CDR3 reads CASEGPGNNEQFF. The CDR3 nucleotides read TGTGCCAGCGAGGGGCCAGGGAACAATGAGCAGTTCTTC.

This clonotype appeared a few times. The gene calls are TRBV24-1 and TRBJ1-1, with a tentative D call TRBD1 (6 bases). Germline assignment: CDR1 KGHDR and CDR2 SFDVKD. The V and J ends lost 2 bases and 5 bases respectively, with 17 bases between them. The CDR3 totals 16 residues. The CDR3 spells CATSDSSVGGRTEAFF. CDR3 bases: TGTGCCACCAGTGATTCGTCCGTAGGGGGGCGAACTGAAGCTTTCTTT.

This clonotype was observed at least ten times. The rearrangement uses TRBV20-1 and TRBJ2-3; D unresolved. CDR3 size: 13 residues. Per the germline V gene, CDR1 is DFQATT and CDR2 is SNEGSKA (reference sequence). Trimming removed 5 bases from V and 2 bases from J, with 11 bases in between. The CDR3 DNA sequence: TGCAGTGCTCCAATAGGTAACACAGATACGCAGTATTTT. The encoded protein is CSAPIGNTDTQYF.

Relative to its sample, this clonotype is medium-sized. The chain uses TRBV29-1 and TRBJ2-7; D might be TRBD1 (6 bases). The V gene's germline CDR1 is SQVTM and CDR2 ANQGSEA. The CDR3 length is 13 residues. V lost 6 bases to trimming and J lost 1 base, with 13 bases between them. The CDR3 DNA follows: TGCAGCGTATATACAGGGTCATCCTACGAGCAGTACTTC. It yields the protein CSVYTGSSYEQYF.

Only a few counts were recorded for this clonotype. CDR3 sequence reads: CATHAGQPNTGELFF. The CDR3 nucleotides read TGTGCCACCCACGCCGGACAGCCGAACACCGGGGAGCTGTTTTTT. The gene calls are TRBV24-1 and TRBJ2-2; maybe TRBD1 (6 bases). V lost 9 bases to trimming and J lost 0 bases, with 13 bases between them. The CDR3 is 15 amino acids. Germline lookup yields CDR1 KGHDR and CDR2 SFDVKD.

This clonotype was seen only a few times. This sequence joins TRBV20-1 and TRBJ1-5; maybe TRBD1 (6 bases). Trimming pared 1 base from V and 6 bases from J, leaving 16 bases between. The CDR3 has 15 amino acids. Germline V lookup: CDR1 DFQATT, CDR2 SNEGSKA (reference sequence). The CDR3 coding sequence is TGCAGTGCTAGAGTGGGGGGCGCAGCGGGTCAGCCCCAGCATTTT. Protein product: CSARVGGAAGQPQHF.

The chain employs TRBV7-8 and TRBJ2-5; the match to TRBD1 covers 8 bases. The CDR3 loop spans 14 amino acids. The J segment lost 4 bases and the V segment lost 5 bases, leaving 6 bases of the junction unmatched. The germline gives CDR1 SGHVS, CDR2 FQNEAQ. CDR3 loop: CASSRDRRGETQYF. The DNA for the CDR3 is TGTGCCAGCAGCAGGGACAGGAGGGGAGAGACCCAGTACTTC. The full variable domain, completed using reference TRBV7-8 and TRBJ2-5, is GAGVSQSPRYKVAKRGQDVALRCDPISGHVSLFWYQQALGQGPEFLTYFQNEAQLDKSGLPSDRFFAERPEGSVSTLKIQRTQQEDSAVYLCASSRDRRGETQYFGPGTRLLVL.

The rearrangement uses TRBV2 and TRBJ2-7, with D perhaps given as TRBD1 or TRBD2 (5 bases each). Germline CDR1 and CDR2: SNHLY and FYNNEI. The CDR3 loop spans 14 amino acids. Trimming stripped 8 bases from V and 4 bases from J, with 18 bases between. This chain's CDR3 is CASQQDGEVYEQYF. CDR3 sequence (DNA): TGTGCCAGCCAACAGGACGGGGAAGTATACGAGCAGTACTTC.

This clonotype qualifies as medium-sized. V and J are TRBV9 and TRBJ2-7, with D unresolved. This CDR3 is 13 amino acids long. Trimming left V 2 bases short and J 4 bases short, with 10 bases between. CDR1 SGDLS and CDR2 YYNGEE come from the germline V gene. DNA of the CDR3: TGTGCCAGCAGCGTGACCGAAGGATACGAGCAGTACTTC. This gives the protein CASSVTEGYEQYF.

The J gene is TRBJ2-7, the V gene TRBV6-1; D unclear. The CDR3 length is 14 residues. Germline V lookup: CDR1 MNHNS, CDR2 SASEGT. V was cut by 2 bases and J by 2 bases, with 10 bases left in between. The CDR3 protein is CASSESPGPYEQYV. The CDR3 DNA sequence: TGTGCCAGCAGTGAAAGCCCAGGACCCTACGAGCAGTACGTC.

The chain is built from TRBV7-9 and TRBJ1-1; D call uncertain. Germline V gene data show CDR1 as SEHNR and CDR2 as FQNEAQ (reference sequence). Trimming removed 7 bases at V and 5 bases at J, with 20 bases between. The CDR3 spans 15 residues. This CDR3 is CASISGVQMYTEAFF. The DNA for the CDR3 is TGTGCCAGCATTAGCGGGGTACAAATGTATACTGAAGCTTTCTTT.